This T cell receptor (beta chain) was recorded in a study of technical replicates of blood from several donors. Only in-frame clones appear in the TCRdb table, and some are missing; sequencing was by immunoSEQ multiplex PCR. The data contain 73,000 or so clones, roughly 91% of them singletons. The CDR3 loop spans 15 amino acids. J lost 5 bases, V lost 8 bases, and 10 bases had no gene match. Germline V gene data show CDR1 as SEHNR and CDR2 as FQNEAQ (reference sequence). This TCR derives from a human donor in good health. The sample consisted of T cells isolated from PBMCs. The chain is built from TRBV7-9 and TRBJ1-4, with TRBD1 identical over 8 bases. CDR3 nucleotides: TGTGCCAGCTCCTCTTCCGGGGACAGGAATGAAAAACTGTTTTTT. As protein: CASSSSGDRNEKLFF.